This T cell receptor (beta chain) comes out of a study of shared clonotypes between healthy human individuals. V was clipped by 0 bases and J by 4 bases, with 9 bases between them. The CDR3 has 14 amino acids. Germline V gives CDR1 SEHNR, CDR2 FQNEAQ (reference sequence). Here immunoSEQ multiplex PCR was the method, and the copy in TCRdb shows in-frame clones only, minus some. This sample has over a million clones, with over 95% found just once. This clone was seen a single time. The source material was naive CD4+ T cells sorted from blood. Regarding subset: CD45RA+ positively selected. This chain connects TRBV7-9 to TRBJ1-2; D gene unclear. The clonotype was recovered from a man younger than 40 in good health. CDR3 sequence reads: CASSLAVRTYGYTF. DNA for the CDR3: TGTGCCAGCAGCTTAGCGGTCAGGACCTATGGCTACACCTTC.